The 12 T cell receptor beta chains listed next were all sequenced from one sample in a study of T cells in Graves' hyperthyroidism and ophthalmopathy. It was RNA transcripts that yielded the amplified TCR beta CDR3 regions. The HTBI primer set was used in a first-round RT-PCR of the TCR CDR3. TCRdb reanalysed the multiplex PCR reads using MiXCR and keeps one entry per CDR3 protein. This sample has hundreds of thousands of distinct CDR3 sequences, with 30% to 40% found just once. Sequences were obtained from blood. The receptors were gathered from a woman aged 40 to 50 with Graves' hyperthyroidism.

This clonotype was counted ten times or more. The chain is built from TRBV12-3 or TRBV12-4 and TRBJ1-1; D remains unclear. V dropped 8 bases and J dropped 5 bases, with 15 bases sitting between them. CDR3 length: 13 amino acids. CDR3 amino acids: CASLRAALTEAFF. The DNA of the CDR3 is TGTGCCAGCCTCAGAGCCGCGCTGACTGAAGCTTTCTTT.

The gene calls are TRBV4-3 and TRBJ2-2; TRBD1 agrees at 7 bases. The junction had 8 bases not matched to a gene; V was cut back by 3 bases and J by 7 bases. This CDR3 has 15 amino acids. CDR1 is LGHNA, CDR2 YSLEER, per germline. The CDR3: CASSQGQRWNGELFF. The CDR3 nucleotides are TGCGCCAGCAGCCAGGGACAGAGGTGGAACGGGGAGCTGTTTTTT.

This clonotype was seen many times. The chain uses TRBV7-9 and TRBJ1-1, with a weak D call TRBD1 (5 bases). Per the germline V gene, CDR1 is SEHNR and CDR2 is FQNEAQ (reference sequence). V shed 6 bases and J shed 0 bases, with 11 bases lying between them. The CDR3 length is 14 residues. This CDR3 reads CASSLGVMNTEAFF. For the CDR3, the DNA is TGTGCCAGCAGTCTGGGGGTCATGAACACTGAAGCTTTCTTT.

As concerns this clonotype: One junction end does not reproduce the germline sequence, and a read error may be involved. The chain's CDR3 is CASSPSPAGANVLTF. The CDR3 nucleotides read TGTGCTAGCAGCCCTAGCCCTGCGGGGGCCAACGTCCTGACTTTC. The gene calls are TRBV7-7 and TRBJ2-6, with D perhaps TRBD2 (5 bases). The germline V gene has CDR1 SSHAT and CDR2 FNYEAQ (reference sequence). The CDR3 is 15 residues long.

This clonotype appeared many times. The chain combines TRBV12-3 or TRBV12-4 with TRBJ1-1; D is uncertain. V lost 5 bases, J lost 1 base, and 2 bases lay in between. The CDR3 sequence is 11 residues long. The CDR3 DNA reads TGTGCCAGCAGTACGAACACTGAAGCTTTCTTT. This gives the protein CASSTNTEAFF.

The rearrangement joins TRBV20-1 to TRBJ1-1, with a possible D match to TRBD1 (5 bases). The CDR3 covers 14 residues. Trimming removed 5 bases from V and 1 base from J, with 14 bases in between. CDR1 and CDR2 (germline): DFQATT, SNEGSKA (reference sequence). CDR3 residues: CSAGEGAANTEAFF. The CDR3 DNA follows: TGCAGTGCTGGGGAAGGGGCGGCGAACACTGAAGCTTTCTTT.

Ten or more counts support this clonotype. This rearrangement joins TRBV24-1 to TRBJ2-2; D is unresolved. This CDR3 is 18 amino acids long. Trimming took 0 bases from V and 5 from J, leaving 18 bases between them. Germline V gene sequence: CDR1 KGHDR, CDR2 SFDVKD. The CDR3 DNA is TGTGCCACCAGTGATTTGCTTTACGGCGTAAGTGGGACCGGGGAGCTGTTTTTT. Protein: CATSDLLYGVSGTGELFF.

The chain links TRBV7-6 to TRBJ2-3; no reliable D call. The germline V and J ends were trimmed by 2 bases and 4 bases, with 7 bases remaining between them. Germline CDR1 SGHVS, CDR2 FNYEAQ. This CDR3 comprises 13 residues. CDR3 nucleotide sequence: TGTGCCAGCAGCTTACATTATGCAGATACGCAGTATTTT. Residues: CASSLHYADTQYF.

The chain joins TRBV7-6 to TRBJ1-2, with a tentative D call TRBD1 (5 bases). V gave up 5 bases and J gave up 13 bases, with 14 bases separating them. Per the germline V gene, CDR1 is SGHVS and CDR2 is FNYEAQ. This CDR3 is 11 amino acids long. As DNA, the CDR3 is TGTGCCAGCAGCGACCCCCAGGGAGGCACCTTC. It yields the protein CASSDPQGGTF.

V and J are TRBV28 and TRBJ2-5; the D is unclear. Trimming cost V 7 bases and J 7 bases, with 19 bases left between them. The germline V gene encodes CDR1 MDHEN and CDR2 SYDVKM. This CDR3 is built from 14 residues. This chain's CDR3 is CASTQPTVHRTQYF. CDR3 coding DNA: TGTGCCAGCACTCAACCGACGGTCCACAGGACCCAGTACTTC.

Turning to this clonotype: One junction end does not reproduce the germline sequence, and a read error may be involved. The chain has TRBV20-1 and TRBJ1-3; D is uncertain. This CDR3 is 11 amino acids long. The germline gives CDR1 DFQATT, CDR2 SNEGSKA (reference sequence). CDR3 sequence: CSARYGSTIYF. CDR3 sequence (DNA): TGCAGTGCTAGATATGGAAGCACCATATATTTT.

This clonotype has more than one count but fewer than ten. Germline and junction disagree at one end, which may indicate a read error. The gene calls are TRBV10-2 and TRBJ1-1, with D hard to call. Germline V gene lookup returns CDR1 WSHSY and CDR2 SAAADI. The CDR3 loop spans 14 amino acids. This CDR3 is CASSLSPLVPEAFF. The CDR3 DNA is TGTGCCAGCAGTTTATCCCCGTTAGTCCCTGAAGCTTTCTTT.